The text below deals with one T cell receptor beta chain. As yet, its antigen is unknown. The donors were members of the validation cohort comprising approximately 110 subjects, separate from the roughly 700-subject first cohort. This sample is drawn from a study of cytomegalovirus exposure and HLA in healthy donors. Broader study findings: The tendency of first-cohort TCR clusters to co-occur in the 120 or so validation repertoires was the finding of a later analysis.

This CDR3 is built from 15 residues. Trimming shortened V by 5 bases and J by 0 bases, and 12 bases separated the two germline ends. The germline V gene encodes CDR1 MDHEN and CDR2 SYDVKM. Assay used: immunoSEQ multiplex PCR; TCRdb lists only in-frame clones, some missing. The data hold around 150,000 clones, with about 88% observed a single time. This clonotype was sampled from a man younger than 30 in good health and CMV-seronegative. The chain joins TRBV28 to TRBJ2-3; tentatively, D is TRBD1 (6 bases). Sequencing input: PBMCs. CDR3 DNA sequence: TGTGCCAGCAGTATAATACAGGGAAGCACAGATACGCAGTATTTT. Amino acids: CASSIIQGSTDTQYF.